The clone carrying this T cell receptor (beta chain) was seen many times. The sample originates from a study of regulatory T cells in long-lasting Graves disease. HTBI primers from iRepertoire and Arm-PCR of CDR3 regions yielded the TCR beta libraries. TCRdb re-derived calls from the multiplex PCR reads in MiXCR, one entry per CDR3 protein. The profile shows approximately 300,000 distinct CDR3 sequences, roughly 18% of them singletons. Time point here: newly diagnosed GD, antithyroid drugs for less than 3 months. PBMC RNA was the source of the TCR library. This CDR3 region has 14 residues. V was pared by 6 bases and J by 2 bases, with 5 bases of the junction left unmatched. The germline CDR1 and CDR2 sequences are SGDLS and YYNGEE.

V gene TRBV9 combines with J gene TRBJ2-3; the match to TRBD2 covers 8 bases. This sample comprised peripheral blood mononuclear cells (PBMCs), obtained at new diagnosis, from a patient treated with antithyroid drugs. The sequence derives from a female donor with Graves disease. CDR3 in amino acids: CASNRLALTDTQYF. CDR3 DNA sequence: TGTGCCAGCAACCGACTAGCGCTCACAGATACGCAGTATTTT.